The next 22 T cell receptor beta chains were all read from a single sample in a study of T cell repertoires in cytomegalovirus infection. These TCRs' antigens remain unknown. In TCRdb, the reads were re-called with MiXCR into one record per CDR3 protein. The data hold about 500,000 distinct CDR3 sequences, with 30% to 40% observed a single time. Sequencing used cultured PBMCs, obtained from culture after CMV antigen stimulation. These TCRs come from a human donor in good health (CMV status not recorded). Some clones in this sample may be carry-over from other donors' samples.

The V gene is TRBV29-1, the J gene TRBJ2-1, with TRBD2 matching over 9 bases. The CDR3 sequence is 15 residues long. V dropped 2 bases and J dropped 7; count of bases not matched to a gene: 9. Germline CDR1 is SQVTM and CDR2 is ANQGSEA. CDR3 DNA: TGCAGCGTTGAAAGTCTAGCGGGATACTGGAATGAGCAGTTCTTC. Translating gives CSVESLAGYWNEQFF.

The sample holds one count of this clonotype. The gene calls are TRBV27 and TRBJ2-3; possible D gene TRBD2, 6 bases. The germline V gene has CDR1 MNHEY and CDR2 SMNVEV (reference sequence). V lost 4 bases and J 4 bases, leaving 9 bases between the germline ends. The CDR3 is made up of 13 amino acids. This CDR3 reads CASSYWGADTQYF. The DNA for the CDR3 is TGTGCCAGCAGTTATTGGGGGGCAGATACGCAGTATTTT.

This clonotype turned up a few times. V and J are TRBV7-2 and TRBJ1-1, with D maybe TRBD1 (5 bases). Between the trimmed V and J ends, which lost 0 bases and 7 bases, there was a span of 9 bases. This CDR3 has 13 residues. The germline V gene encodes CDR1 SGHTA and CDR2 FQGNSA. The CDR3 protein is CASSLAREGEAFF. CDR3 coding DNA: TGTGCCAGCAGCTTAGCCAGGGAGGGTGAAGCTTTCTTT.

The J gene is TRBJ2-1, the V gene TRBV7-2; D unclear. The germline CDR1 and CDR2 sequences are SGHTA and FQGNSA. This CDR3 has 13 amino acids. Trimming took off 3 bases at V and 9 bases at J, with 12 bases between the two ends. The CDR3 nucleotides read TGTGCCAGCAGCTTGCTGGAAGCCGGTGAGCAGTTCTTC. This sequence encodes CASSLLEAGEQFF.

V gene TRBV6-5 combines with J gene TRBJ1-2; perhaps TRBD1 as D (5 bases). From germline, CDR1 is MNHEY and CDR2 SVGAGI. Between the trimmed V and J ends, which lost 0 bases and 4 bases, there was a span of 9 bases. This CDR3 contains 14 residues. For the CDR3, the DNA is TGTGCCAGCAGTTACTCGCCAGGGACCTATGGCTACACCTTC. The encoded protein is CASSYSPGTYGYTF.

The rearrangement uses TRBV6-2 or TRBV6-3 and TRBJ1-5; D unclear. The CDR3 consists of 14 residues. The germline CDR1 and CDR2 sequences are MNHEY and SVGEGT. V was shortened by 2 bases and J by 5 bases, with 10 bases between the two germline ends. The CDR3 region is CASSYRGDHQPQHF. The CDR3 nucleotides read TGTGCCAGCAGTTACCGTGGAGACCATCAGCCCCAGCATTTT.

The chain combines TRBV5-1 with TRBJ2-5; a possible D gene is TRBD1 (6 bases). The V end lost 4 bases, the J end lost 3 bases, and 13 bases lay between the germline ends. The CDR3 spans 14 residues. The germline CDR1 and CDR2 sequences are SGHRS and YFSETQ. The CDR3 here is CASSLEGVEETQYF. The CDR3 DNA is TGCGCCAGCAGCCTCGAGGGGGTCGAAGAGACCCAGTACTTC.

This clonotype has a handful of counts. The J gene is TRBJ1-4, the V gene TRBV12-3 or TRBV12-4; TRBD1 agrees at 10 bases. This CDR3 region has 14 residues. Unmatched junction bases numbered 5, after V lost 7 bases and J lost 6 bases. The CDR3 loop is CASKTDRGHEKLFF. The CDR3 region has the DNA TGTGCCAGCAAGACAGACAGGGGGCATGAAAAACTGTTTTTT.

The chain uses TRBV4-1 and TRBJ1-2, with D possibly TRBD1 on 5 matching bases. V lost 3 bases, J lost 3 bases, and 17 bases lay in between. Germline V gene lookup returns CDR1 MGHRA and CDR2 YSYEKL. The CDR3 runs to 16 residues. The CDR3 DNA reads as TGCGCCAGCAGCCACGTGAAAGGGGCCCTGGACTATGGCTACACCTTC. Amino acids: CASSHVKGALDYGYTF.

This chain uses TRBV29-1 with TRBJ1-1, with TRBD1 matching over 8 bases. Germline V CDR1 and CDR2: SQVTM, ANQGSEA. This CDR3 region has 12 residues. The ends lost 4 bases at V and 5 bases at J; junction bases unmatched: 3. The CDR3 region is CSVADRVTEAFF. CDR3 in DNA: TGCAGCGTTGCGGACAGGGTTACTGAAGCTTTCTTT.

V and J are TRBV7-2 and TRBJ2-3, with no clear D. Per the germline V gene, CDR1 is SGHTA and CDR2 is FQGNSA. Trimming left V 3 bases short and J 2 bases short, with 9 bases between. The CDR3 extends over 14 amino acids. The CDR3 DNA is TGTGCCAGCAGCTTTGGCGACCCCACAGATACGCAGTATTTT. The encoded protein is CASSFGDPTDTQYF.

This clonotype was recorded many times. The rearrangement joins TRBV5-6 to TRBJ2-5; D unresolved. This CDR3 is built from 12 residues. V was pared by 5 bases and J by 7 bases, with 12 bases between. Germline CDR1 SGHDT, CDR2 YYEEEE. The DNA of the CDR3 is TGTGCCAGCAGTCAGCTGCCAGGGACCCAGTACTTC. Its translation is CASSQLPGTQYF.

The chain links TRBV19 to TRBJ1-5; TRBD1 agrees at 7 bases. Germline CDR1 LNHDA, CDR2 SQIVND (reference sequence). This CDR3 spans 14 amino acids. V was pared by 9 bases and J by 3 bases, with 8 bases of the junction left unmatched. The CDR3 is CASRRDRNNQPQHF. CDR3 nucleotides: TGTGCCAGCCGCCGGGACAGAAACAATCAGCCCCAGCATTTT.

This clonotype was found a few times. The gene calls are TRBV7-6 and TRBJ2-3; 13 bases are a match to TRBD2. The CDR3 covers 16 residues. From germline, CDR1 is SGHVS and CDR2 FNYEAQ. With V trimmed by 5 bases and J by 1 base, 3 bases remained unmatched. This CDR3 reads CASSDGLAGGTDTQYF. The CDR3 bases are TGTGCCAGCAGCGACGGACTAGCGGGAGGCACAGATACGCAGTATTTT. Together with reference TRBV7-6 and TRBJ2-3, the CDR3 gives the full variable domain: GAGVSQSPRYKVTKRGQDVALRCDPISGHVSLYWYRQALGQGPEFLTYFNYEAQQDKSGLPNDRFSAERPEGSISTLTIQRTEQRDSAMYRCASSDGLAGGTDTQYFGPGTRLTVL.

This clonotype was counted many times. The chain links TRBV7-2 to TRBJ2-3; 13 nucleotides match TRBD2. J gave up 7 bases and V 1 base, and 5 bases lay outside the gene matches. This CDR3 has 16 residues. CDR1 and CDR2 (germline): SGHTA, FQGNSA. The CDR3, as DNA: TGTGCCAGCAGCTTAGGGACTAGCGGGAGATACAATACGCAGTATTTT. Amino acids: CASSLGTSGRYNTQYF.

J is TRBJ1-5 and V is TRBV19, with TRBD1 identical over 7 bases. CDR1 LNHDA and CDR2 SQIVND come from the germline V gene (reference sequence). The CDR3 covers 18 residues. Trimming cost V 7 bases and J 7 bases; bases outside gene matches: 22. The CDR3 spells CASNQMRDRINVGQPQHF. For the CDR3, the DNA is TGTGCCAGTAACCAGATGAGGGACAGAATTAATGTTGGACAGCCCCAGCATTTT.

The chain couples TRBV20-1 to TRBJ2-1, with a tentative D call TRBD2 (6 bases). The CDR3 totals 13 residues. Germline loops: CDR1 DFQATT, CDR2 SNEGSKA (reference sequence). V lost 6 bases to trimming and J lost 8 bases, with 17 bases between them. The chain's CDR3 is CSAETSSYDEQFF. In DNA form, the CDR3 reads TGCAGTGCAGAGACTAGTTCGTACGATGAGCAGTTCTTC.

This clonotype was seen repeatedly, ten times or more. The rearrangement links TRBV7-2 to TRBJ2-3; TRBD2 might be the D (6 bases). CDR3 length: 18 amino acids. Germline V CDR1 and CDR2: SGHTA, FQGNSA. The V end was cut by 5 bases, the J end by 0 bases, with 21 bases between. CDR3 nucleotides: TGTGCCAGCAGCGGTCGGGAGCAGAACCTCTTTAGCACAGATACGCAGTATTTT. As protein: CASSGREQNLFSTDTQYF. Looking up the rest from reference TRBV7-2 and TRBJ2-3 gives the full variable domain: GAGVSQSPSNKVTEKGKDVELRCDPISGHTALYWYRQSLGQGLEFLIYFQGNSAPDKSGLPSDRFSAERTGGSVSTLTIQRTQQEDSAVYLCASSGREQNLFSTDTQYFGPGTRLTVL.

Ten or more counts support this clonotype. V gene TRBV7-6 combines with J gene TRBJ2-1, with 9 nucleotides matching TRBD2. The CDR3 totals 15 residues. The V gene's germline CDR1 is SGHVS and CDR2 FNYEAQ. J lost 3 bases, V lost 5 bases, and 5 bases had no gene match. The CDR3 DNA reads as TGTGCCAGCAGCCCGGAGCGGGGGGACTACAATGAGCAGTTCTTC. Amino acid sequence: CASSPERGDYNEQFF.

This clonotype was detected many times. This chain connects TRBV7-2 to TRBJ2-4; TRBD1 might be the D (5 bases). V lost 2 bases and J lost 8, with 13 bases in between. CDR1 SGHTA and CDR2 FQGNSA come from the germline V gene. The CDR3 is made up of 14 amino acids. CDR3 in DNA: TGTGCCAGCAGCTTAAAGACAGTTTCGGACATTCAGTACTTC. Translation gives CASSLKTVSDIQYF.

This chain links TRBV6-2 or TRBV6-3 with TRBJ2-2; TRBD2 matches 10 bases. Germline CDR1 reads MNHEY; CDR2 reads SVGEGT. V trimming: 9 bases; J trimming: 3 bases; junction bases outside the gene matches: 7. The length of the CDR3 is 15 residues. CDR3 in amino acids: CASDTSGMYTGELFF. The CDR3 coding sequence is TGTGCCAGTGATACTAGCGGGATGTACACCGGGGAGCTGTTTTTT.

The chain combines TRBV7-2 with TRBJ2-1, with 9 bases aligning to TRBD2. Trimming took 1 base from V and 6 from J; bases not matched to a gene: 19. The CDR3 runs to 20 residues. The germline gives CDR1 SGHTA, CDR2 FQGNSA. Here the CDR3 DNA reads TGTGCCAGCAGCTTAGGATTTGCGGGGGCGAGACTAGCGGTTCGCAATGAGCAGTTCTTC. Residues: CASSLGFAGARLAVRNEQFF.